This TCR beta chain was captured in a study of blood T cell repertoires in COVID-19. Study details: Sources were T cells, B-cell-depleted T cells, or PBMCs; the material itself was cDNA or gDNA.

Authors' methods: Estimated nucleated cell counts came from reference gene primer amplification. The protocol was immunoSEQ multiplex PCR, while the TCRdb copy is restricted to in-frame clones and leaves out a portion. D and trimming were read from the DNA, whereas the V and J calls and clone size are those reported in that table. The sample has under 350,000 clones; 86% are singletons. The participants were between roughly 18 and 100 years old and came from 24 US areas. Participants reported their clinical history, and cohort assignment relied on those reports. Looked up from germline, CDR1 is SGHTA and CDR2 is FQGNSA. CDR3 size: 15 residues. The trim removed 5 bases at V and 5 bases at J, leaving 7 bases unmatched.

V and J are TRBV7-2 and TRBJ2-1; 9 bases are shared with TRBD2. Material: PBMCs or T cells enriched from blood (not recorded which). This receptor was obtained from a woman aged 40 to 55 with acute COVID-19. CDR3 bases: TGTGCCAGCAGCCCCCGCGGGAGGGCCAACAATGAGCAGTTCTTC. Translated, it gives CASSPRGRANNEQFF.